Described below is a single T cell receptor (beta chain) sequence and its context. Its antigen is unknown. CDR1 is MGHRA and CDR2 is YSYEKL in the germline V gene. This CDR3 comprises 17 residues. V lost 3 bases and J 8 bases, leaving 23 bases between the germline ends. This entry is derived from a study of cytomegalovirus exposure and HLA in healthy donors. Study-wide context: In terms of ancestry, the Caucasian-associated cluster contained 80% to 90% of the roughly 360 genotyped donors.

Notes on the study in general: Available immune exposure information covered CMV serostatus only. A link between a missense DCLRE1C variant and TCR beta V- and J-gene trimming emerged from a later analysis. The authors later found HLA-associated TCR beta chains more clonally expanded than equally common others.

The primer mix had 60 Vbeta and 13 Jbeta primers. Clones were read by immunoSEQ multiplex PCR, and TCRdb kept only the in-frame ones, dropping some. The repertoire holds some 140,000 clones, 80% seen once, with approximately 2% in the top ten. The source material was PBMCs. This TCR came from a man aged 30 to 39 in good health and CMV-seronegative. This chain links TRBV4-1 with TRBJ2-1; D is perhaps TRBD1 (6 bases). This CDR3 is CASSHSGVFSMTDEQFF. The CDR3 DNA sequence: TGCGCCAGCAGCCATTCAGGGGTTTTCTCAATGACAGATGAGCAGTTCTTC.